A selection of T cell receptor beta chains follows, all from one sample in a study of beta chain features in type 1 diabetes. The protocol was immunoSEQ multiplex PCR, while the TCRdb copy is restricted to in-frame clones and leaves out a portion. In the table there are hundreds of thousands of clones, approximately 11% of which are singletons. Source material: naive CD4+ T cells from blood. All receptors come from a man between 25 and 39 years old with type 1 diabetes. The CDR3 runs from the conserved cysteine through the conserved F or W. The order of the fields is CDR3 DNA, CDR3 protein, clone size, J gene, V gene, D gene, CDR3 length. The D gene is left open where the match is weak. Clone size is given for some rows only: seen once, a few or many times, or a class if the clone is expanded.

DNA: TGTGCCAGCAGCCCGGGACTTGCTACATACAATGAGCAGTTCTTC
CDR3: CASSPGLATYNEQFF
size: NA
J: TRBJ2-1
V: TRBV11-1
D: NA
length: 15

DNA: TGTGCCAGCAGCGAGCGGGGACCCAATCAGCCCCAGCATTTT
CDR3: CASSERGPNQPQHF
size: NA
J: TRBJ1-5
V: TRBV7-3
D: NA
length: 14

DNA: TGTGCCAGCAGCTCACAGCCCACATCTTACCAAGAGACCCAGTACTTC
CDR3: CASSSQPTSYQETQYF
size: few
J: TRBJ2-5
V: TRBV11-2
D: NA
length: 16

DNA: TGTGCCAGCAGCCCACAGGGGGCTCATGGGACCCAGTACTTC
CDR3: CASSPQGAHGTQYF
size: few
J: TRBJ2-5
V: TRBV28
D: TRBD1
length: 14

DNA: TGTGCCAGCAGCCCGGGCAGGGGGAATGGCTACACCTTC
CDR3: CASSPGRGNGYTF
size: NA
J: TRBJ1-2
V: TRBV11-1
D: TRBD1
length: 13

DNA: TGTGCCAGCAGCGACCGACAGAGCTCTGGGGCCAACGTCCTGACTTTC
CDR3: CASSDRQSSGANVLTF
size: few
J: TRBJ2-6
V: TRBV9
D: NA
length: 16

DNA: TGTGCCAGCAGCTTAAATGCAGGGCAGTCCGGGGAGCTGTTTTTT
CDR3: CASSLNAGQSGELFF
size: few
J: TRBJ2-2
V: TRBV7-3
D: NA
length: 15

DNA: TGTGCCAGCAGCTTTAGGACTAGCGGGAATGAGCAGTTCTTC
CDR3: CASSFRTSGNEQFF
size: NA
J: TRBJ2-1
V: TRBV7-9
D: TRBD2
length: 14

DNA: TGTGCCAGCAGTTTCCAGGATTCACCCCTCCACTTT
CDR3: CASSFQDSPLHF
size: NA
J: TRBJ1-6
V: TRBV27
D: NA
length: 12

DNA: TGCAGTGCCGGTCGTGGCTACACCTTC
CDR3: CSAGRGYTF
size: NA
J: TRBJ1-2
V: TRBV20-1
D: NA
length: 9

DNA: TGTGCCACACTCCCCGGAGGGGGCGCGGGGGAGACCCAGTACTTC
CDR3: CATLPGGGAGETQYF
size: few
J: TRBJ2-5
V: TRBV19
D: NA
length: 15

DNA: TGTGCCAGCAGGGGACAGGGGTTAACCGGGGAGCTGTTTTTT
CDR3: CASRGQGLTGELFF
size: NA
J: TRBJ2-2
V: TRBV9
D: TRBD1
length: 14

DNA: TGTGCCAGCAGCTTACGGGCCCCCGGGACAGGGGACGGCTACACCTTC
CDR3: CASSLRAPGTGDGYTF
size: NA
J: TRBJ1-2
V: TRBV7-6
D: TRBD1
length: 16

DNA: TGTGCCAGCAGCTCAGGACAGGGGTTAGAGACCCAGTACTTC
CDR3: CASSSGQGLETQYF
size: NA
J: TRBJ2-5
V: TRBV5-4
D: TRBD1
length: 14

DNA: TGTGCCAGCAGGACTAGCTCAACCTACAATGAGCAGTTCTTC
CDR3: CASRTSSTYNEQFF
size: NA
J: TRBJ2-1
V: TRBV2
D: TRBD2
length: 14

DNA: TGTGCCAGCAGCCAAGATGTAGCGGGGAATTACGAGCAGTACTTC
CDR3: CASSQDVAGNYEQYF
size: NA
J: TRBJ2-7
V: TRBV4-2
D: TRBD2
length: 15

DNA: TGTGCCAGCAGGCGACAGGTACAAGAGACCCAGTACTTC
CDR3: CASRRQVQETQYF
size: NA
J: TRBJ2-5
V: TRBV2
D: NA
length: 13

DNA: TGTGCCAGTGGCAGGGGGCACGAGCAGTACTTC
CDR3: CASGRGHEQYF
size: few
J: TRBJ2-7
V: TRBV7-9
D: TRBD1
length: 11

DNA: TGCGCCAGCAGCCAAAGGAGATTTGGAAACACCATATATTTT
CDR3: CASSQRRFGNTIYF
size: NA
J: TRBJ1-3
V: TRBV4-3
D: NA
length: 14

DNA: TGTGCCAGCAGCCTGTGGAGCGATGCCGGGGAGCTGTTTTTT
CDR3: CASSLWSDAGELFF
size: once
J: TRBJ2-2
V: TRBV11-2
D: NA
length: 14

DNA: TGTGCCAGCAGCTTGGGGAGGGCGGCAGATACGCAGTATTTT
CDR3: CASSLGRAADTQYF
size: NA
J: TRBJ2-3
V: TRBV5-6
D: NA
length: 14

DNA: TGTGCTAGCAGCCCCCTCCTGAACACTGAAGCTTTCTTT
CDR3: CASSPLLNTEAFF
size: few
J: TRBJ1-1
V: TRBV7-7
D: NA
length: 13

DNA: TGTGCCAGCAGTCTAAGGCCGGGGATCGACCAGCCCCAGCATTTT
CDR3: CASSLRPGIDQPQHF
size: few
J: TRBJ1-5
V: TRBV11-1
D: NA
length: 15

DNA: TGCAGCGTCTCGAGTAGTCTTGGGGGCACAATGAAACAGTTCTTC
CDR3: CSVSSSLGGTMKQFF
size: few
J: TRBJ2-1
V: TRBV29-1
D: NA
length: 15

DNA: TGTGCCAGCTCACCAACGAGTAATCAGCCCCAGCATTTT
CDR3: CASSPTSNQPQHF
size: NA
J: TRBJ1-5
V: TRBV18
D: NA
length: 13

DNA: TGCGCCAGCAGCCTAGGACAGCCGAACACTGAAGCTTTCTTT
CDR3: CASSLGQPNTEAFF
size: NA
J: TRBJ1-1
V: TRBV4-1
D: NA
length: 14

DNA: TGTGCCAGCTCCCTCGGACAAACCACTGAAGCTTTCTTT
CDR3: CASSLGQTTEAFF
size: NA
J: TRBJ1-1
V: TRBV18
D: NA
length: 13

DNA: TGTGCCAGCAGTTCCTTCAACGGACTAGCGGGGGGCGTAAGCTCCTACAATGAGCAGTTCTTC
CDR3: CASSSFNGLAGGVSSYNEQFF
size: NA
J: TRBJ2-1
V: TRBV27
D: TRBD2
length: 21

DNA: TGTGCCACCAGCAGAGTGGTGGGGAGCAGTGAAAAACTGTTTTTT
CDR3: CATSRVVGSSEKLFF
size: few
J: TRBJ1-4
V: TRBV15
D: NA
length: 15

DNA: TGTGCCAGCAGCGGTAGAGGGGGCGAGACCCAGTACTTC
CDR3: CASSGRGGETQYF
size: NA
J: TRBJ2-5
V: TRBV7-9
D: TRBD1
length: 13

DNA: TGTGCCAGCAGCTTCGGACTAGCGGGGGGATCCCAAGAGACCCAGTACTTC
CDR3: CASSFGLAGGSQETQYF
size: once
J: TRBJ2-5
V: TRBV7-2
D: TRBD2
length: 17